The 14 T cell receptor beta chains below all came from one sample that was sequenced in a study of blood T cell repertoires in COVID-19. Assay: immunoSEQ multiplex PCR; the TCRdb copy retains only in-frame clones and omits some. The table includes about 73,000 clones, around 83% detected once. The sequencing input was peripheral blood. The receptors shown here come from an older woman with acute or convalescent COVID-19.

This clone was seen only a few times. CDR3 residues: CASSLDGQGGSEAFF. For the CDR3, the DNA is TGTGCCAGCAGCTTAGATGGACAGGGAGGGTCTGAAGCTTTCTTT. The rearrangement uses TRBV7-6 and TRBJ1-1; the match to TRBD1 covers 8 bases. Germline CDR1 and CDR2: SGHVS and FNYEAQ. Trimming at V came to 1 base and at J to 6 bases, leaving 7 bases not matched to a gene. The CDR3 is 15 amino acids.

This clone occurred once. In DNA form, the CDR3 reads TGCAGCGTTGAAGATCGAAGCGGAATGAGGCAAGAGACCCAGTACTTC. Translated, it gives CSVEDRSGMRQETQYF. The chain combines TRBV29-1 with TRBJ2-5, with D tentatively TRBD2 (5 bases). Germline V lookup: CDR1 SQVTM, CDR2 ANQGSEA. V dropped 0 bases and J dropped 2 bases, with 16 bases sitting between them. The CDR3 contains 16 residues.

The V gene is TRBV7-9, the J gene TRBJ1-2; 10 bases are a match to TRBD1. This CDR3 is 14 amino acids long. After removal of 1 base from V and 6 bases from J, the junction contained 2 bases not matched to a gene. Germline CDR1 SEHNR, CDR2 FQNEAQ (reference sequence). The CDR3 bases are TGTGCCAGCAGCTTAGGGACAGGGGGTAATGGCTACACCTTC. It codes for CASSLGTGGNGYTF.

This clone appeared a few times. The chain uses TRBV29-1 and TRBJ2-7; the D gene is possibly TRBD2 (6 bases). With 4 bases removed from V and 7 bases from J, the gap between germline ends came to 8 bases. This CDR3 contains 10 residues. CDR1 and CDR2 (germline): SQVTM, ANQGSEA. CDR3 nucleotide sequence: TGCAGCGTTGTGGAGGGGGAGCAGTACTTC. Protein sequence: CSVVEGEQYF.

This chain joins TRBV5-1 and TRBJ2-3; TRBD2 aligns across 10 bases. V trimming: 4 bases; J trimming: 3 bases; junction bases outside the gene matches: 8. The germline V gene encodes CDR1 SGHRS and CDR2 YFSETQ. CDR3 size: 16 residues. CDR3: CASSPRTSGLTDTQYF. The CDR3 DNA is TGCGCCAGCAGCCCCCGGACTAGCGGCTTAACAGATACGCAGTATTTT.

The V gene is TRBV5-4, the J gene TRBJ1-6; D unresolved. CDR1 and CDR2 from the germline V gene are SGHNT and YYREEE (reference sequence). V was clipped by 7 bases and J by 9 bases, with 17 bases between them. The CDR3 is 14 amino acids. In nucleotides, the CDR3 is TGTGCCAGCTCTGAGTATCAGGCGACTTCACCCCTCCACTTT. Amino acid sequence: CASSEYQATSPLHF. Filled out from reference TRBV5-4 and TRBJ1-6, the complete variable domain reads ETGVTQSPTHLIKTRGQQVTLRCSSQSGHNTVSWYQQALGQGPQFIFQYYREEENGRGNFPPRFSGLQFPNYSSELNVNALELDDSALYLCASSEYQATSPLHFGNGTRLTVT.

The CDR3, as DNA: TGTGCCAGCAGCTTAGTCGTCCCTACTAGCACAGATACGCAGTATTTT. Its protein product is CASSLVVPTSTDTQYF. The chain combines TRBV7-6 with TRBJ2-3; D uncertain. Per germline, CDR1 SGHVS and CDR2 FNYEAQ. Trimming left V 1 base short and J 0 bases short, with 11 bases between. The CDR3 runs to 16 residues.

The CDR3 nucleotides read TGCGCCAGCGGAGAGGGGGACCCCAGCACCGGGGAGCTGTTTTTT. As protein: CASGEGDPSTGELFF. V usage is TRBV5-1 and J usage is TRBJ2-2; weak D call: TRBD1 (6 bases). Trimming left V 7 bases short and J 4 bases short, with 17 bases between. Germline V gene data show CDR1 as SGHRS and CDR2 as YFSETQ. This CDR3 spans 15 amino acids.

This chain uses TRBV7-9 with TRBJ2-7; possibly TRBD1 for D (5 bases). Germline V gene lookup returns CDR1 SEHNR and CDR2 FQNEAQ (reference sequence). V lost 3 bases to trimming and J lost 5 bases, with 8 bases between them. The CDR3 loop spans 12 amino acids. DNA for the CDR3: TGTGCCAGCAGCTTCGACAGTAACGAGCAGTACTTC. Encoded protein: CASSFDSNEQYF.

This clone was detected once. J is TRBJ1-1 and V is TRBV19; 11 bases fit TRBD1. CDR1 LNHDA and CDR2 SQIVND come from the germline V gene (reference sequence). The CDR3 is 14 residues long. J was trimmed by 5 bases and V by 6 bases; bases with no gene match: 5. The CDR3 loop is CASRDRGRRTEAFF. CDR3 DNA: TGTGCCAGTAGGGACAGGGGGCGCAGAACTGAAGCTTTCTTT.

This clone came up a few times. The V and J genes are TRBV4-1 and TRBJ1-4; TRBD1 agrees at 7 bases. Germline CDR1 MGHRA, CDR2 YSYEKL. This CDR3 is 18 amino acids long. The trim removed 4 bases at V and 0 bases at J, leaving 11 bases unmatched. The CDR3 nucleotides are TGCGCCAGCAGCCGTTCGGGACAGAACTCTCCAACTAATGAAAAACTGTTTTTT. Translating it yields CASSRSGQNSPTNEKLFF.

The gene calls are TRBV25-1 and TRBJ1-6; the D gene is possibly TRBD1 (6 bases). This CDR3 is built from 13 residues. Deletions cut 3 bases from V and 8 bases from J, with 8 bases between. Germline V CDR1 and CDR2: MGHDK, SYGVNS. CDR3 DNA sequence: TGTGCCAGCAGTGATCCAGGGGATTCACCCCTCCACTTT. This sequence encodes CASSDPGDSPLHF. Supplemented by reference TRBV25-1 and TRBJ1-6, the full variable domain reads EADIYQTPRYLVIGTGKKITLECSQTMGHDKMYWYQQDPGMELHLIHYSYGVNSTEKGDLSSESTVSRIRTEHFPLTLESARPSHTSQYLCASSDPGDSPLHFGNGTRLTVT.

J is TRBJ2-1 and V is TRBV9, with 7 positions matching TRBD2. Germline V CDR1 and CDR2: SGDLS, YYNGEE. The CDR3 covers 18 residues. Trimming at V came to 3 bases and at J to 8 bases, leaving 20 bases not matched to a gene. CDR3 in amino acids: CASSAPPVLETSLHEQFF. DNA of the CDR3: TGTGCCAGCAGCGCCCCACCCGTGTTAGAGACTAGCCTCCATGAGCAGTTCTTC. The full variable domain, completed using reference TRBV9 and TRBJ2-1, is DSGVTQTPKHLITATGQRVTLRCSPRSGDLSVYWYQQSLDQGLQFLIQYYNGEERAKGNILERFSAQQFPDLHSELNLSSLELGDSALYFCASSAPPVLETSLHEQFFGPGTRLTVL.

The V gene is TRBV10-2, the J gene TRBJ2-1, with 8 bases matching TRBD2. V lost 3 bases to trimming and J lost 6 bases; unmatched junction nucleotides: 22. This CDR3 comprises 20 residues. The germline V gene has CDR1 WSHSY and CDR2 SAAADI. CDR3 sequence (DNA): TGCGCCAGCAGTGACCCCATAACAGCGGGGGTCGAATACGGCTCCAATGAGCAGTTCTTC. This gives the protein CASSDPITAGVEYGSNEQFF.